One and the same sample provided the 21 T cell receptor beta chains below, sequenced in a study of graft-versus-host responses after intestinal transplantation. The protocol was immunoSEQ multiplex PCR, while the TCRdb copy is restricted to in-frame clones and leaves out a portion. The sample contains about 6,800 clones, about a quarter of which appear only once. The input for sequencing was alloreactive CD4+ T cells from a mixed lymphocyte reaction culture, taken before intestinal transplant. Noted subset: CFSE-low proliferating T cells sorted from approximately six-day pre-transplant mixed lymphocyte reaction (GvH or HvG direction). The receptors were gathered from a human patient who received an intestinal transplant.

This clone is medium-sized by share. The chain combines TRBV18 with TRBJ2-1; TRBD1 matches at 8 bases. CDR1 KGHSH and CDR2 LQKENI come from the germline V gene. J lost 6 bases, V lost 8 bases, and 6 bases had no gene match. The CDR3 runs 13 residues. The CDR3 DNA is TGTGCCAGCCATCAGGGGGCGGTCAATGAGCAGTTCTTC. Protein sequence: CASHQGAVNEQFF.

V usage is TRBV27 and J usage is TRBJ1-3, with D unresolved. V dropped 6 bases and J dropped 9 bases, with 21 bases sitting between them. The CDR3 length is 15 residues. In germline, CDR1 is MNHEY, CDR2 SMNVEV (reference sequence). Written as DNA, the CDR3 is TGTGCCAGCAGCACCCAGCCATCCTACAGCGGCACCATATATTTT. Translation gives CASSTQPSYSGTIYF.

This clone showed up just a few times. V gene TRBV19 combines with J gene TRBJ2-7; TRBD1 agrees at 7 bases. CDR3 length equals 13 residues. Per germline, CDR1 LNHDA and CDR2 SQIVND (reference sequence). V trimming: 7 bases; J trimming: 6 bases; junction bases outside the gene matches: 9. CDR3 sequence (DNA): TGTGCCAGTAAAGACAGGGTATTCGGCGAGCAGTACTTC. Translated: CASKDRVFGEQYF.

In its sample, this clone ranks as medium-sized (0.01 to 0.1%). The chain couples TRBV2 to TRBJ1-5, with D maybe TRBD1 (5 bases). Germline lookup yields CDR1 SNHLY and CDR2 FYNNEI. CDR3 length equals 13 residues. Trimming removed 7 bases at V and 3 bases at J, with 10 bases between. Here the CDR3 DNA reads TGTGCCAGCACCATGGGGCTCAATCAGCCCCAGCATTTT. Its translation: CASTMGLNQPQHF.

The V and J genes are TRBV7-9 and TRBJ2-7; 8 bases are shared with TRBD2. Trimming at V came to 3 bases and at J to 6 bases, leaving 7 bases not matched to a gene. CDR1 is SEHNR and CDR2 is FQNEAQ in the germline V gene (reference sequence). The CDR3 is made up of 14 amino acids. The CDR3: CASSLGTSFREQYF. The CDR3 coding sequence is TGTGCCAGCAGCTTGGGGACTAGTTTTCGCGAGCAGTACTTC.

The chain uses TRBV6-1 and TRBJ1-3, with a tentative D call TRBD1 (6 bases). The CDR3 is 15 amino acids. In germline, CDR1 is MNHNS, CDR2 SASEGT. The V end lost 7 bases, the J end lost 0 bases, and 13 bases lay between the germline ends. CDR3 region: CASTRTVPSGNTIYF. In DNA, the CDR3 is TGTGCCAGCACCAGGACAGTCCCCTCTGGAAACACCATATATTTT.

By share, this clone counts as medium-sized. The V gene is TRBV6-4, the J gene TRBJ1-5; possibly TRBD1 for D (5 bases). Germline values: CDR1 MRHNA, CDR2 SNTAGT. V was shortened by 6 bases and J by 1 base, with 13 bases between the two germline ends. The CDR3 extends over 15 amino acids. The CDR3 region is CASRMPWGSNQPQHF. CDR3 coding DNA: TGTGCCAGCAGAATGCCCTGGGGCAGCAATCAGCCCCAGCATTTT.

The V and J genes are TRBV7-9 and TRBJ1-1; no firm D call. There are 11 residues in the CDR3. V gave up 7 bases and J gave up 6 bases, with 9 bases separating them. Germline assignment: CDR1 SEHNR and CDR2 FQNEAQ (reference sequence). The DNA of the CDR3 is TGTGCCAGCACCACGTCGGCTGAAGCTTTCTTT. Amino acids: CASTTSAEAFF.

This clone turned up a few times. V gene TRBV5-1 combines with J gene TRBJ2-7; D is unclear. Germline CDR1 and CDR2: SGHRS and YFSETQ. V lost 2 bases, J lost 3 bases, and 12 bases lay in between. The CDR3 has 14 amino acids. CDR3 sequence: CASSFESLNYEQYF. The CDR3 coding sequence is TGCGCCAGCAGCTTTGAAAGTTTAAACTACGAGCAGTACTTC.

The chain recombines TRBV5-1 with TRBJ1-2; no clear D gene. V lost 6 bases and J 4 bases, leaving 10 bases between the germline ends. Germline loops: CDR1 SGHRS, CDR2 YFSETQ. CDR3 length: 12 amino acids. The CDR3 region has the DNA TGCGCCAGCACCCACAGTACCTATGGCTACACCTTC. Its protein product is CASTHSTYGYTF.

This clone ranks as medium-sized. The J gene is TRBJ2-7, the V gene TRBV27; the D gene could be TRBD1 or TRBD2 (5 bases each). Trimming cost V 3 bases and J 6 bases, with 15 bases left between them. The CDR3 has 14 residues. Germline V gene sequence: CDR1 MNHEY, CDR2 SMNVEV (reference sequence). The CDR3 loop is CASSFTGTGLEQYF. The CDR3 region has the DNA TGTGCCAGCAGTTTTACCGGGACCGGGCTCGAGCAGTACTTC.

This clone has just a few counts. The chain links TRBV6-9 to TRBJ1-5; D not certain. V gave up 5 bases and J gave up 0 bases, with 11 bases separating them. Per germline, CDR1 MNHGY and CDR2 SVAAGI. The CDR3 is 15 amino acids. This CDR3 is CASSEVRNSNQPQHF. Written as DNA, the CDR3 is TGTGCCAGCAGTGAAGTAAGAAATAGCAATCAGCCCCAGCATTTT.

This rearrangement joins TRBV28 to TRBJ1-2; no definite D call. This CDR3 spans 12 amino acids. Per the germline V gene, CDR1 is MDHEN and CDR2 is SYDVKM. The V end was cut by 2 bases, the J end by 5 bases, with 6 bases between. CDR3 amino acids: CASSLLGYGYTF. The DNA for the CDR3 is TGTGCCAGCAGTTTACTCGGGTATGGCTACACCTTC.

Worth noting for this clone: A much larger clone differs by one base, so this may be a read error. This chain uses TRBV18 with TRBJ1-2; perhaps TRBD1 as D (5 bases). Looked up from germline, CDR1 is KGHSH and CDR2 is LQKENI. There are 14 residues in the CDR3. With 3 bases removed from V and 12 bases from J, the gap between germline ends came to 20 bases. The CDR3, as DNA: TGTGCCAGCTCACCGGGGAGGGGAGTTTACGGCCACACCTTC. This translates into CASSPGRGVYGHTF.

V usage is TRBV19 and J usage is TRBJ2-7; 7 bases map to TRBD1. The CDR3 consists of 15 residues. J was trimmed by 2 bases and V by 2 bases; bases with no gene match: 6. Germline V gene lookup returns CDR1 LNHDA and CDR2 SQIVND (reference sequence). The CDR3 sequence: CASSIRPGQTYEQYF. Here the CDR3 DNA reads TGTGCCAGTAGTATAAGACCGGGACAGACCTACGAGCAGTACTTC.

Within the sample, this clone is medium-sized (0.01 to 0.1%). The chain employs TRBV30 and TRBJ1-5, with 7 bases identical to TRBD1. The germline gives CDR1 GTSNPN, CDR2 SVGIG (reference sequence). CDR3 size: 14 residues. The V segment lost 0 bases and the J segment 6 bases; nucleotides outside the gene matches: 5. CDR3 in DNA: TGTGCCTGGAGTGTGACAGGGCTTGGTCAGCCCCAGCATTTT. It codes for CAWSVTGLGQPQHF.

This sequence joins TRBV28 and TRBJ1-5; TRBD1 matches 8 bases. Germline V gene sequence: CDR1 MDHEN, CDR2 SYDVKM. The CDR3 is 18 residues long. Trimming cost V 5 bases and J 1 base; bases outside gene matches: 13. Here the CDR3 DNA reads TGTGCCAGCAGTGCCGTAGCTGGGACAGGCCTGAGCAATCAGCCCCAGCATTTT. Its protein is CASSAVAGTGLSNQPQHF.

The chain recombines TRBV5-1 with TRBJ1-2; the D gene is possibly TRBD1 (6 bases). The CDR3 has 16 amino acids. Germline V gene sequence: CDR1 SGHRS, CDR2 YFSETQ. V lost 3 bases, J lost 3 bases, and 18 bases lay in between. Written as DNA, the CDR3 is TGCGCCAGCAGCTCGGGTGACAGGCCTCAGGACTATGGCTACACCTTC. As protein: CASSSGDRPQDYGYTF.

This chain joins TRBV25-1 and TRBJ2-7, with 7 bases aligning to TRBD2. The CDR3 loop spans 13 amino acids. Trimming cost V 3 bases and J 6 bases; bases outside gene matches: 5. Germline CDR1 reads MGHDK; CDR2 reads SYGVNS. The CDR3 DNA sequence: TGTGCCAGCAGTGAGACTTGGGGGGGCGAGCAGTACTTC. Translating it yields CASSETWGGEQYF.

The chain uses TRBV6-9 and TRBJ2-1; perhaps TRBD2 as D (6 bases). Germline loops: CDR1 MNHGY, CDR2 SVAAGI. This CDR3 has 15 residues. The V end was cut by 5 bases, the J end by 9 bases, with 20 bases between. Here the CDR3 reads CASSLGAGNSAEQFF. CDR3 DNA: TGTGCCAGCAGTCTTGGGGCGGGAAACTCGGCTGAGCAGTTCTTC.

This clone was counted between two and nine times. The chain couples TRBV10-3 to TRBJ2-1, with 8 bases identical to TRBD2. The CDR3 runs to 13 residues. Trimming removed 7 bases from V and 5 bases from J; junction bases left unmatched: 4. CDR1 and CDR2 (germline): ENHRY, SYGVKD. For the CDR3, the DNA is TGTGCCATCAACCCGGGACTAGACAATGAGCAGTTCTTC. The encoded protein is CAINPGLDNEQFF.